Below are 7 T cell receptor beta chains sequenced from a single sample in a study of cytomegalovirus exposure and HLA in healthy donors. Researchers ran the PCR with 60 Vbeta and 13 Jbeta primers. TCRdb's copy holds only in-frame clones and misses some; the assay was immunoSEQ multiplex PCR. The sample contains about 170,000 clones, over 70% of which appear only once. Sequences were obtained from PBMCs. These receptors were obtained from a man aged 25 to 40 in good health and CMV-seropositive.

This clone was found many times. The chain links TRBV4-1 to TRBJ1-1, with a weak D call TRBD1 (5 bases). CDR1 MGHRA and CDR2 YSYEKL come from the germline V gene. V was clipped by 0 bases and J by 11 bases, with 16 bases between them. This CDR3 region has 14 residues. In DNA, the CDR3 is TGCGCCAGCAGCCAAGAACGGGACTTCTCGAGGGCTTTCTTT. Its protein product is CASSQERDFSRAFF.

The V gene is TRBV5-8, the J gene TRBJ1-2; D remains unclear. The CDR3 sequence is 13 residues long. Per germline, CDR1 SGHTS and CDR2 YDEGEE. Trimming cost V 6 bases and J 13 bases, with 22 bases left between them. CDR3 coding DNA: TGTGCCAGCACCGACCCCTCCGGGCCCAGCGGCACCTTC. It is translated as CASTDPSGPSGTF.

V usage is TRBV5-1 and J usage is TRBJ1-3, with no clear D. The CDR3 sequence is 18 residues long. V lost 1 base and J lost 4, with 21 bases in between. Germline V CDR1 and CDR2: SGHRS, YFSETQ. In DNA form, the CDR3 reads TGCGCCAGCAGCTTGAGAGCGCGTAATCAAGCGGCCGGAAACACCATATATTTT. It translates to CASSLRARNQAAGNTIYF.

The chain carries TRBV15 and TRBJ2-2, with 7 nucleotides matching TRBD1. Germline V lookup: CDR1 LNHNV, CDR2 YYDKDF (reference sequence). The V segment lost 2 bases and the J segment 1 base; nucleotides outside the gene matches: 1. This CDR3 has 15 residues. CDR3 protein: CATSRRTGNTGELFF. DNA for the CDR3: TGTGCCACCAGCAGAAGGACAGGGAACACCGGGGAGCTGTTTTTT.

The CDR3 reads CASSEGVLGIVDEQYF. The CDR3 nucleotides read TGTGCCAGCAGTGAGGGGGTCTTGGGGATCGTGGACGAGCAGTACTTC. V and J are TRBV27 and TRBJ2-7, with D tentatively TRBD1 (6 bases). The CDR3 runs to 16 residues. Germline CDR1 reads MNHEY; CDR2 reads SMNVEV (reference sequence). Trimming stripped 5 bases from V and 5 bases from J, with 22 bases between.

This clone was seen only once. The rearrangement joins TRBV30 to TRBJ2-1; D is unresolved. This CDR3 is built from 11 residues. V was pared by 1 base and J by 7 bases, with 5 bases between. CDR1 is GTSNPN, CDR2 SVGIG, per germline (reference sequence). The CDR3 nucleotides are TGTGCCTGGAGTGGCCAGAATGAGCAGTTCTTC. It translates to CAWSGQNEQFF.

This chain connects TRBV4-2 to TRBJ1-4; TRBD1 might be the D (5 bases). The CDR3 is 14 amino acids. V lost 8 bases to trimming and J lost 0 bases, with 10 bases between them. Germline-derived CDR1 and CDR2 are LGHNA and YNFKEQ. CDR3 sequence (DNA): TGTGCCAGCGGAACAGGTGCAACTAATGAAAAACTGTTTTTT. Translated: CASGTGATNEKLFF.